This TCR beta chain was identified during a study of CD8 T cells in ankylosing spondylitis. Study findings and constraints: From matched ankylosing spondylitis synovial fluid, disease-linked clones were reportedly recovered at significantly enriched levels. CD8+ by phenotype, disease-linked clones were relatively rare in peripheral blood. For ankylosing spondylitis blood, a TCR beta motif of roughly 8 highly homologous variants appeared characteristic.

Quantitative molecular-barcoded 5'-RACE generated the TCR beta libraries. TCRdb re-called the 5' RACE reads with MiXCR, one entry per CDR3 protein. The top ten clones hold around 0.51% of a sample with hundreds of thousands of distinct CDR3 sequences, 12% of them seen once. The table lists this clonotype with a few counts. Its target is unknown. This clonotype was sampled from a male donor with ankylosing spondylitis. Sequenced sample: blood, either unsorted or a sorted T cell fraction (not recorded which).

The CDR3 here is CASSIGPPNTEAFF. DNA for the CDR3: TGTGCCAGCAGCATCGGACCTCCGAACACTGAAGCTTTCTTT. This chain joins TRBV7-8 and TRBJ1-1; D is undetermined. Germline CDR1 reads SGHVS; CDR2 reads FQNEAQ. V lost 5 bases and J 1 base, leaving 11 bases between the germline ends. This CDR3 contains 14 residues.